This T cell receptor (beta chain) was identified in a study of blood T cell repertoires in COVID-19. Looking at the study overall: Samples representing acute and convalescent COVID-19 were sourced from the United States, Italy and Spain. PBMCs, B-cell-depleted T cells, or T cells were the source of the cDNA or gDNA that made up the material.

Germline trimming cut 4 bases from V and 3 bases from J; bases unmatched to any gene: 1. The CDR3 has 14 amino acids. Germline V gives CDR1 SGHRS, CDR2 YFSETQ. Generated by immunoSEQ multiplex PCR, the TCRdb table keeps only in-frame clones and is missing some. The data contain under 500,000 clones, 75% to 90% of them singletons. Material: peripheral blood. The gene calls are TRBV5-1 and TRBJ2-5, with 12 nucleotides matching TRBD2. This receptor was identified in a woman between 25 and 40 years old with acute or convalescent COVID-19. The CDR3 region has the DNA TGCGCCAGCAGCCGGACTAGCGGGAAAGAGACCCAGTACTTC. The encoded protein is CASSRTSGKETQYF.